This TCR beta chain was recovered during a study of blood T cell repertoires in COVID-19 (dated by TCRdb to 2019 to 2021). The study in broad terms: The collaborator samples originated in the United States, Italy and Spain and spanned the acute and convalescent phases of COVID-19. The prospective study material was composed of cDNA or gDNA derived from T cells, B-cell-depleted T cells, or PBMCs. Deeply sampled blood TCRbeta repertoires from subjects exposed to, actively infected with, or recovered from COVID-19 were included in the dataset. The repertoires were released in a freely available public database intended as a resource for research on the immune response to SARS-CoV-2. Samples came from the ongoing ImmuneRACE study (first 160 participants) plus 1,254 subjects from 6 global collaborators. The sample metadata nearly always contained a de-identified subject ID, COVID-19 status, age in years and sex. Where available, HLA class I and class II types were taken from metadata supplied by the sample provider and were not determined by assay-based typing.

Samples from volunteer blood donors who had recovered from COVID-19 were contributed by a second Seattle source. Each collaborating institution followed its own protocols to collect whole blood in K2EDTA tubes. Collaborator samples were shipped for TCRbeta analysis as frozen whole blood, isolated PBMCs, or DNA extracted from either sample type. General study outcomes and caveats: How much clinical and demographic metadata was included differed by source and by participant, and the metadata was provided uncurated.

Counted from cysteine to phenylalanine, this CDR3 has 14 amino acids. Only the CDR3 part of the read is kept: 42 bases, read in frame from the first base. The germline V gene supplies CDR1 SGHTA and CDR2 FQGTGA. Cut back by 0 bases and 2 bases, the V and J ends lie 6 bases apart. This clone was found once. What this receptor recognizes is not known. Nothing much larger sits one base from this clone, and base qualities are not available. TCRbeta CDR3 regions were amplified from genomic DNA using the immunoSEQ Assay, a bias-controlled multiplex PCR. As for the original processing: Within the assay, amplification of reference gene primers was used to estimate how many nucleated cells each sample contained. Sequence reads were collapsed and filtered to measure the absolute abundance of every unique TCRbeta CDR3 rearrangement. For each sample, productive Simpson clonality was calculated as the square root of Simpson's diversity index across productive rearrangements. The table comes from immuneACCESS by way of TCRdb, which keeps in-frame sequences with V and J called. Part of the clones is missing from these tables; in studies checked, under half for an unresolved V gene and the rest for unknown reasons. V and J calls plus clone size are reproduced from that table; the DNA served to infer D and trimming. The sample table lists about 280,000 clones, under 90% of them with a count of one. Of the sample, just under 0.95% is held by the ten largest clones.

This chain is built from TRBV7-3 and TRBJ2-3; the D segment could be TRBD1, given 5 matching bases. Sequenced sample: peripheral blood. This receptor was obtained from a woman between 40 and 55 years old who had recovered from COVID-19. The nucleotide sequence reads TGTGCCAGCAGCTTAACGACAGACACAGATACGCAGTATTTT. Translated, this is CASSLTTDTDTQYF. The full variable domain, with segments outside the CDR3 supplied by the reference TRBV7-3 and TRBJ2-3 proteins, appears as GAGVSQTPSNKVTEKGKYVELRCDPISGHTALYWYRQSLGQGPEFLIYFQGTGAADDSGLPNDRFFAVRPEGSVSTLKIQRTERGDSAVYLCASSLTTDTDTQYFGPGTRLTVL.